The source of this T cell receptor (beta chain) is a study of CD8 T cells in Susac syndrome. In germline, CDR1 is LGHDT, CDR2 YNNKEL (reference sequence). This CDR3 is 12 amino acids long. Between the trimmed V and J ends, which lost 4 bases and 6 bases, there was a span of 9 bases. RNA, at about 0.5 to 1 ug, was reverse transcribed with random hexamers. Using its own MiXCR run on the immunoSEQ multiplex PCR reads, TCRdb lists one record per CDR3 protein. The repertoire holds some 110,000 distinct CDR3 sequences, with 85% to 95% as singletons. The sequenced target, TCR beta, came from blood CD8+ and CD4+ T cells.

This TCR came from a human donor with multiple sclerosis. This chain connects TRBV3-1 to TRBJ1-2; unclear D gene. Input material: CD4+ T cells from PBMCs. The CDR3 nucleotides are TGTGCCAGCAGCCGTCCGCTTCATGGCTACACCTTC. This sequence encodes CASSRPLHGYTF.